The clone carrying this T cell receptor beta chain has only a few counts. Its antigen is unknown. This sample was taken from a study of beta chain features in type 1 diabetes. Study-level results: Patients and controls would be equally affected if PCR favored shorter templates. People with Type 1 diabetes carried modestly yet significantly shorter TCRB CDR3s in all four CD4+ subsets.

This CDR3 region has 14 residues. The germline CDR1 and CDR2 sequences are GTSNPN and SVGIG (reference sequence). The V segment lost 1 base and the J segment 0 bases; nucleotides outside the gene matches: 3. The isolated RNA, all of it, was reverse transcribed, so expressed TCRB transcripts were what got sequenced. Here immunoSEQ multiplex PCR was the method, and the copy in TCRdb shows in-frame clones only, minus some. The sample shows about 340,000 clones, roughly 13% of them seen only once. Material for sequencing was naive CD4+ T cells from blood. The V gene is TRBV30, the J gene TRBJ2-7, with 7 nucleotides matching TRBD2. The TCR comes from a woman younger than 30 with type 1 diabetes. The CDR3 region is CAWSGSGTSYEQYF. CDR3 DNA sequence: TGTGCCTGGAGTGGGAGCGGGACCTCCTACGAGCAGTACTTC.